This T cell receptor (beta chain) was observed in a study of shared clonotypes between healthy human individuals. Study-level findings and limits: The four-donor shared clonotypes exceeded non-shared clonotypes in generation probability, with non-shared ones scoring lower.

This table comes from immunoSEQ multiplex PCR, and its TCRdb copy is limited to in-frame clones, with some not included. In the table there are about 2.2 million clones, under 95% of which are singletons. Naive CD8 cells were CD45RO-negative, positively selected for CCR7, excluding terminally differentiated effector memory CD45RA+ cells. In regard to this clone: Antigen specificity is unknown.

CDR1 and CDR2 (germline): MDHEN, SYDVKM. The CDR3 contains 14 residues. V was trimmed by 7 bases and J by 6 bases, leaving 17 bases between them. Material for sequencing was naive CD8+ T cells from PBMCs. This clonotype was sampled from a man in his late teens or twenties in good health. Some clones in this sample may be carry-over from other donors' samples. V is TRBV28 and J is TRBJ2-3, with D possibly being TRBD1 or TRBD2 (5 bases each). The CDR3 reads CASTSLVGVDTQYF. The CDR3 DNA is TGTGCCAGCACCTCTCTAGTGGGGGTCGATACGCAGTATTTT. Full variable domain (outside the CDR3, taken from reference TRBV28 and TRBJ2-3): DVKVTQSSRYLVKRTGEKVFLECVQDMDHENMFWYRQDPGLGLRLIYFSYDVKMKEKGDIPEGYSVSREKKERFSLILESASTNQTSMYLCASTSLVGVDTQYFGPGTRLTVL.